Below, one T cell receptor beta chain is given with its context. The data derive from a study of monozygotic twins with inflammatory bowel disease. TCRdb reworked the 5' RACE reads into one entry per CDR3 protein, no DNA. The sample yields about 450,000 distinct CDR3 sequences, of which the top ten take up 2.4%. Germline assignment: CDR1 SGHRS and CDR2 YFSETQ. The CDR3 is 13 residues long. The sequenced sample was blood. This sequence originates from a human donor with ulcerative colitis or Crohn's disease, or a healthy co-twin of an affected twin (not recorded which). The rearrangement links TRBV5-1 to TRBJ2-3; with no DNA, the TCRdb D assignment of TRBD1 cannot be verified. CDR3 amino acids: CASSPDLSRGQYF.